Listed below are T cell receptor beta chains from one sample, sequenced in a study of blood T cell repertoires in COVID-19. This table comes from immunoSEQ multiplex PCR, and its TCRdb copy is limited to in-frame clones, with some not included. The repertoire includes approximately 150,000 clones, 88% of them detected once, and around 28% sits in the top ten. The specimen was peripheral blood. The receptor set was obtained from a human donor in a cohort sampled during active COVID-19. CDR3s include the opening cysteine and the closing phenylalanine or tryptophan. The D gene is left open where the match is weak. A row's size may be missing; if present it is once, few, many or a size class.

>few|TRBV6-5|TRBJ2-1|-|13
CASSYSMGAEQFF
TGTGCCAGCAGTTACTCGATGGGCGCTGAGCAGTTCTTC
>-|TRBV4-1|TRBJ2-1|TRBD2|17
CASSQDGTSGSYNEQFF
TGCGCCAGCAGCCAAGATGGTACTAGCGGTTCCTACAATGAGCAGTTCTTC
>-|TRBV12-3/TRBV12-4|TRBJ2-1|TRBD1|12
CASSPRGHEQFF
TGTGCCAGCAGCCCCAGGGGGCATGAGCAGTTCTTC
>-|TRBV3-1/TRBV3-2|TRBJ1-4|TRBD1|14
CASSLGTGAEKLFF
TGTGCCAGCAGCCTCGGGACAGGGGCCGAAAAACTGTTTTTT
>few|TRBV30|TRBJ2-7|TRBD2|13
CAWTLGLVGEQYF
TGTGCCTGGACCCTCGGACTAGTGGGCGAGCAGTACTTC
>-|TRBV7-2|TRBJ1-4|TRBD1|16
CASSWTGGPGSEKLFF
TGTGCCAGCAGCTGGACAGGGGGACCCGGCAGTGAAAAACTGTTTTTT
>-|TRBV10-3|TRBJ1-4|-|15
CAIRLGPGANEKLFF
TGTGCCATCAGACTGGGGCCTGGGGCTAATGAAAAACTGTTTTTT
>-|TRBV14|TRBJ1-1|-|12
CASSPQGVRAFF
TGTGCCAGCAGCCCCCAAGGAGTAAGAGCTTTCTTT
>-|TRBV4-2|TRBJ2-7|TRBD1|16
CASSPLETGTQYEQYF
TGTGCCAGCAGCCCCCTAGAGACAGGGACCCAATACGAGCAGTACTTC
>-|TRBV6-5|TRBJ1-2|TRBD1|15
CASSYSSPGGYGYTF
TGTGCCAGCAGTTACTCGAGTCCAGGGGGTTATGGCTACACCTTC
>-|TRBV6-6|TRBJ2-7|TRBD2|17
CASSRRTSGGPSYEQYF
TGTGCCAGCAGTCGTCGGACTAGCGGGGGGCCCTCCTACGAGCAGTACTTC
>-|TRBV6-6|TRBJ2-3|TRBD2|17
CASSLLAGGGLTDTQYF
TGTGCCAGCAGTCTACTAGCGGGGGGGGGCCTCACAGATACGCAGTATTTT
>-|TRBV7-3|TRBJ2-7|TRBD1|13
CASSLTGGYEQYF
TGTGCCAGCAGCCTAACAGGGGGCTACGAGCAGTACTTC
>-|TRBV2|TRBJ2-3|-|13
CASSFNRVDTQYF
TGTGCCAGCAGCTTTAACAGGGTTGATACGCAGTATTTT
>-|TRBV7-2|TRBJ1-3|-|14
CASSPGVLGNTIYF
TGTGCCAGCAGCCCGGGGGTCCTGGGGAACACCATATATTTT
>-|TRBV9|TRBJ1-2|TRBD1|14
CASSVAQGAGGYTF
TGTGCCAGCAGCGTAGCTCAGGGGGCTGGTGGCTACACCTTC
>-|TRBV4-2|TRBJ2-7|TRBD2|18
CASSQDSGKAGGPREQYF
TGTGCCAGCAGCCAAGATTCGGGGAAAGCGGGGGGGCCGCGCGAGCAGTACTTC
>-|TRBV19|TRBJ2-3|-|16
CASSMNRGFFTDTQYF
TGTGCCAGTAGTATGAATAGGGGGTTCTTCACAGATACGCAGTATTTT
>-|TRBV10-3|TRBJ1-4|-|17
CAISESIPVSGEEKLFF
TGTGCCATCAGTGAGTCGATCCCTGTCTCCGGGGAGGAAAAACTGTTTTTT
>few|TRBV5-5|TRBJ1-2|-|15
CASSLSVGVAGGYTF
TGTGCCAGCAGCTTATCAGTGGGAGTAGCGGGTGGCTACACCTTC
>-|TRBV4-2|TRBJ2-3|TRBD2|15
CASSQSREGLDTQYF
TGTGCCAGCAGCCAAAGCAGGGAGGGCTTGGATACGCAGTATTTT
>-|TRBV5-8|TRBJ2-3|TRBD2|17
CASSYGLAGASTDTQYF
TGTGCCAGCAGCTACGGACTAGCGGGGGCCTCCACAGATACGCAGTATTTT
>once|TRBV15|TRBJ2-7|TRBD2|17
CATSRGTGLATSYEQYF
TGTGCCACCAGCAGGGGAACGGGACTAGCGACCTCCTACGAGCAGTACTTC
>-|TRBV11-2|TRBJ2-5|TRBD1|14
CASSPGTGGETQYF
TGTGCCAGCAGCCCCGGGACAGGGGGAGAGACCCAGTACTTC
>few|TRBV2|TRBJ2-7|TRBD1|14
CASSDRGNTYEQYF
TGTGCCAGCAGCGACAGGGGGAACACCTACGAGCAGTACTTC
>-|TRBV7-9|TRBJ1-1|-|12
CASSHRQIEAFF
TGTGCCAGCAGCCACCGACAGATTGAAGCTTTCTTT
>-|TRBV7-2|TRBJ2-4|-|14
CASSFGRLKNIQYF
TGTGCCAGCAGCTTTGGCAGACTCAAAAACATTCAGTACTTC
>-|TRBV18|TRBJ2-3|TRBD2|17
CANSGLAGAPRGDTQYF
TGTGCCAACTCTGGACTAGCGGGGGCCCCCCGAGGAGATACGCAGTATTTT
>-|TRBV15|TRBJ1-1|TRBD1|14
CATSRKTGRSEAFF
TGTGCCACCAGCAGGAAGACAGGGAGGTCTGAAGCTTTCTTT
>once|TRBV7-9|TRBJ2-5|TRBD2|13
CASSTGEGETQYF
TGTGCCAGCAGCACCGGGGAGGGGGAGACCCAGTACTTC
>-|TRBV9|TRBJ2-2|TRBD2|18
CASSVEASGGPVAGELFF
TGTGCCAGCAGCGTAGAGGCTAGCGGGGGGCCGGTAGCCGGGGAGCTGTTTTTT
>-|TRBV9|TRBJ2-7|TRBD1|15
CASSVSGTGEYEQYF
TGTGCCAGCAGCGTCTCCGGGACAGGAGAATACGAGCAGTACTTC
>-|TRBV6-5|TRBJ1-2|-|15
CASSPFVAANYGYTF
TGTGCCAGCAGTCCCTTCGTGGCAGCTAACTATGGCTACACCTTC
>-|TRBV5-5|TRBJ1-5|TRBD1|17
CASSPMMGTGGGQPQHF
TGTGCCAGCAGTCCCATGATGGGGACAGGGGGAGGTCAGCCCCAGCATTTT
>-|TRBV6-1|TRBJ1-5|-|14
CASSEQGGGQPQHF
TGTGCCAGCAGTGAACAAGGGGGTGGCCAGCCCCAGCATTTT
>-|TRBV19|TRBJ1-2|-|16
CASSTDGRAPNYGYTF
TGTGCCAGTAGTACCGATGGCAGGGCGCCTAACTATGGCTACACCTTC
>-|TRBV27|TRBJ1-5|TRBD1|15
CASSPRDRTNQPQHF
TGTGCCAGCAGTCCTCGGGACAGAACGAATCAGCCCCAGCATTTT
>-|TRBV3-1/TRBV3-2|TRBJ1-4|-|14
CASSRGGTNEKLFF
TGTGCCAGCAGCCGGGGGGGGACTAATGAAAAACTGTTTTTT
>-|TRBV19|TRBJ2-5|TRBD2|15
CASSTGLALLETQYF
TGTGCCAGTAGTACGGGACTAGCCCTCTTGGAGACCCAGTACTTC
>-|TRBV6-2/TRBV6-3|TRBJ2-4|TRBD1|15
CASSLLTGGKNIQYF
TGTGCCAGCAGTTTACTAACAGGGGGCAAAAACATTCAGTACTTC
>-|TRBV19|TRBJ1-2|TRBD1|15
CASSARQGLNYGYTF
TGTGCCAGTAGTGCGCGACAGGGTTTAAACTATGGCTACACCTTC
>-|TRBV7-9|TRBJ2-1|-|14
CASSLGGLGVEQFF
TGTGCCAGCAGCTTAGGAGGACTCGGAGTGGAGCAGTTCTTC
>-|TRBV24-1|TRBJ2-1|TRBD1|17
CATSDLLGTGGLDEQFF
TGTGCCACCAGTGATTTGCTCGGGACAGGGGGCTTGGATGAGCAGTTCTTC
>-|TRBV6-5|TRBJ2-7|-|11
CASGRGSEQYF
TGTGCCAGCGGTAGGGGGAGCGAGCAGTACTTC
>-|TRBV19|TRBJ1-5|-|12
CASSRGGVPQHF
TGTGCCAGTAGCCGGGGAGGGGTACCCCAGCATTTT
>-|TRBV11-2|TRBJ2-7|TRBD1|16
CASSLALDREPYEQYF
TGTGCCAGCAGCTTAGCCTTGGACAGGGAGCCCTACGAGCAGTACTTC
>-|TRBV4-1|TRBJ2-7|TRBD2|15
CASSQAWTSGAEQYF
TGCGCCAGCAGCCAAGCCTGGACTAGCGGGGCCGAGCAGTACTTC
>-|TRBV18|TRBJ2-5|TRBD1|16
CASSPQGQGGRETQYF
TGTGCCAGCTCACCCCAGGGACAGGGGGGCCGGGAGACCCAGTACTTC
>-|TRBV5-4|TRBJ1-1|TRBD1|14
CASSWGQRNTEAFF
TGTGCCAGCAGCTGGGGACAGAGGAACACTGAAGCTTTCTTT
>-|TRBV6-2/TRBV6-3|TRBJ2-2|-|15
CASSYSTVNTGELFF
TGTGCCAGCAGTTACTCGACAGTTAACACCGGGGAGCTGTTTTTT
>once|TRBV9|TRBJ2-3|-|15
CASSVEGASTDTQYF
TGTGCCAGCAGCGTAGAAGGGGCTAGCACAGATACGCAGTATTTT
>-|TRBV15|TRBJ2-1|-|14
CATSRGLRGDEQFF
TGTGCCACCAGCAGAGGCCTCCGGGGTGATGAGCAGTTCTTC
>-|TRBV3-1/TRBV3-2|TRBJ2-7|-|16
CASSQAIGGLSYEQYF
TGTGCCAGCAGCCAAGCAATTGGGGGACTTTCCTACGAGCAGTACTTC
>once|TRBV7-9|TRBJ2-1|TRBD1|15
CASSQNRGAYNEQFF
TGTGCCAGCAGCCAAAACAGGGGGGCCTACAATGAGCAGTTCTTC
>few|TRBV5-6|TRBJ2-7|-|14
CASSQRSGSYEQYF
TGTGCCAGCAGCCAGCGATCCGGGTCCTACGAGCAGTACTTC
>few|TRBV6-5|TRBJ2-7|TRBD1|14
CASRNDRGTYEQYF
TGTGCCAGCAGAAACGACAGGGGTACCTACGAGCAGTACTTC